The 11 T cell receptor beta chains reported below all come from one sample, sequenced in a study of T cells in localized non-small cell lung cancer. Sequencing used immunoSEQ multiplex PCR; TCRdb keeps in-frame clones, though not all of them. The repertoire holds under 2,000 clones, 23% seen once, with approximately 8.7% in the top ten. Sequencing used normal lung tissue next to the tumor, obtained before any cancer treatment. These receptors were collected from a male donor aged 60 or older with stage I lung adenocarcinoma.

This chain connects TRBV5-1 to TRBJ1-1, with 8 bases fitting TRBD1. CDR1 and CDR2 (germline): SGHRS, YFSETQ. J was trimmed by 4 bases and V by 4 bases; bases with no gene match: 6. The CDR3 is 14 residues long. The CDR3 bases are TGCGCCAGCAGCCTAGGACAGGGAGGCACTGAAGCTTTCTTT. It is translated as CASSLGQGGTEAFF. Full variable domain (remainder filled in from reference TRBV5-1 and TRBJ1-1): KAGVTQTPRYLIKTRGQQVTLSCSPISGHRSVSWYQQTPGQGLQFLFEYFSETQRNKGNFPGRFSGRQFSNSRSEMNVSTLELGDSALYLCASSLGQGGTEAFFGQGTRLTVV.

In its sample, this clone is medium-sized (0.01 to 0.1%). J is TRBJ2-3 and V is TRBV11-3; D is undetermined. This CDR3 has 14 amino acids. V lost 6 bases to trimming and J lost 4 bases, with 14 bases between them. From germline, CDR1 is SGHNT and CDR2 YENEEA. The CDR3 DNA follows: TGTGCCAGCAGTACTGGTGAGGTGGCAGATACGCAGTATTTT. It specifies CASSTGEVADTQYF.

This clone was counted a few times. V gene TRBV6-7 combines with J gene TRBJ2-2; 10 bases align to TRBD2. TRBV6-7 is known as an ORF, though its function is uncertain. The CDR3 runs 16 residues. Losses at the gene ends were 6 bases for V and 4 bases for J; bases not matched to a gene: 8. The CDR3 nucleotides are TGTGCCAGCAGACCTCTAGCGGGGGTACTCACCGGGGAGCTGTTTTTT. It is translated as CASRPLAGVLTGELFF.

In its sample, this clone is large. The genes are TRBV5-1 and TRBJ1-1; D gene unclear. The CDR3 is 14 residues long. Trimming stripped 1 base from V and 6 bases from J, with 13 bases between. CDR1 and CDR2 (germline): SGHRS, YFSETQ. The CDR3 here is CASSLTTPGSEAFF. The CDR3 DNA sequence: TGCGCCAGCAGCTTGACGACCCCGGGATCTGAAGCTTTCTTT.

This clone is classed as medium-sized. The chain is built from TRBV9 and TRBJ2-2; 9 positions match TRBD1. Trimming cost V 3 bases and J 1 base; bases outside gene matches: 4. Germline V lookup: CDR1 SGDLS, CDR2 YYNGEE. The CDR3 has 16 residues. The CDR3 is CASSEGQGLNTGELFF. The CDR3 DNA reads TGTGCCAGCAGCGAGGGACAGGGCCTGAACACCGGGGAGCTGTTTTTT.

The rearrangement uses TRBV19 and TRBJ2-3; TRBD2 might be the D (6 bases). The CDR3 length is 12 residues. CDR1 and CDR2 (germline): LNHDA, SQIVND (reference sequence). Trimming left V 8 bases short and J 9 bases short, with 15 bases between. DNA for the CDR3: TGTGCCAGTGGGGGGACTGCCTCCACGCAGTATTTT. Translating gives CASGGTASTQYF.

This clone has more than one count but fewer than ten. V gene TRBV18 combines with J gene TRBJ1-1; 8 bases line up with TRBD1. The germline V gene has CDR1 KGHSH and CDR2 LQKENI. V lost 2 bases to trimming and J lost 2 bases; unmatched junction nucleotides: 4. The CDR3 is 15 residues long. CDR3 coding DNA: TGTGCCAGCTCACCAGGCGACAGGGGTAACACTGAAGCTTTCTTT. Its protein product is CASSPGDRGNTEAFF.

In its sample, this clone is medium-sized. The V and J genes are TRBV9 and TRBJ1-2, with D possibly being TRBD1 (6 bases). The length of the CDR3 is 13 residues. Trimming shortened V by 5 bases and J by 6 bases, and 14 bases separated the two germline ends. Germline V gene data show CDR1 as SGDLS and CDR2 as YYNGEE. CDR3: CASSDLQGDGYTF. In DNA, the CDR3 is TGTGCCAGCAGTGACTTACAGGGAGATGGCTACACCTTC.

This chain uses TRBV6-1 with TRBJ2-3; D not certain. V lost 0 bases and J lost 2, with 9 bases in between. This CDR3 is 15 amino acids long. Germline loops: CDR1 MNHNS, CDR2 SASEGT. CDR3 DNA: TGTGCCAGCAGTGAAGCGCATGGGCCCACAGATACGCAGTATTTT. This gives the protein CASSEAHGPTDTQYF.

The chain recombines TRBV11-3 with TRBJ2-7; D is perhaps TRBD1 (6 bases). CDR3 length: 15 amino acids. The germline V and J ends were trimmed by 7 bases and 5 bases, with 21 bases remaining between them. The germline V gene has CDR1 SGHNT and CDR2 YENEEA. The chain's CDR3 is CASTADQNRVDEQYF. The CDR3 coding sequence is TGTGCCAGCACCGCCGATCAGAACAGGGTCGACGAGCAGTACTTC.

The chain couples TRBV6-8 to TRBJ2-7; D is unclear. CDR1 MNHGY and CDR2 SAAAGT come from the germline V gene. The germline V and J ends were trimmed by 4 bases and 9 bases, with 22 bases remaining between them. The CDR3 contains 15 residues. This chain's CDR3 is CASSLTLNPLSWQYF. Here the CDR3 DNA reads TGTGCCAGCAGTTTAACATTGAATCCCCTAAGCTGGCAGTACTTC.